A selection of T cell receptor beta chains follows, all from one sample in a study of shared clonotypes between healthy human individuals. TCRdb's copy holds only in-frame clones and misses some; the assay was immunoSEQ multiplex PCR. The sample records some 1,100,000 clones, approximately 80% being singletons. What was sequenced was memory CD4+ T cells from PBMCs. Every receptor here comes from a man between 18 and 35 years old in good health. Some clones in this sample may be carry-over from other donors' samples. CDR3s include the opening cysteine and the closing phenylalanine or tryptophan. The order of the fields is V gene, clone size, D gene, J gene, CDR3 DNA, CDR3 protein. The D gene is left open where the match is weak. The size of a clone is reported for some rows only, either as once, few or many, or as a class for expanded clones.

v_gene: TRBV28; abundance: -; d_gene: TRBD1; j_gene: TRBJ2-3; CDR3nt: TGTGCCAGCAGTTTGAGACAGGGGGTAACAGATACGCAGTATTTT; CDR3aa: CASSLRQGVTDTQYF
v_gene: TRBV11-2; abundance: -; d_gene: TRBD1; j_gene: TRBJ1-2; CDR3nt: TGTGCCAGCAGCCGGACGGGCCGGGACAGGGGCTATGGCTACACCTTC; CDR3aa: CASSRTGRDRGYGYTF
v_gene: TRBV28; abundance: -; d_gene: -; j_gene: TRBJ1-5; CDR3nt: TGTGCCAGCCGAGGTTCGGGACTCTATCAGCCCCAGCATTTT; CDR3aa: CASRGSGLYQPQHF
v_gene: TRBV10-3; abundance: -; d_gene: -; j_gene: TRBJ1-1; CDR3nt: TGTGCCATCACCGCGGGCAGGGAGAACACTGAAGCTTTCTTT; CDR3aa: CAITAGRENTEAFF
v_gene: TRBV28; abundance: -; d_gene: -; j_gene: TRBJ2-6; CDR3nt: TGTGCCAGCAGTTTATTTGAGGCCTCTGGGGCCAACGTCCTGACTTTC; CDR3aa: CASSLFEASGANVLTF
v_gene: TRBV5-1; abundance: few; d_gene: TRBD1; j_gene: TRBJ2-1; CDR3nt: TGCGCCAGCAGCTTGGCCTCAGGGGGCTACAATGAGCAGTTCTTC; CDR3aa: CASSLASGGYNEQFF
v_gene: TRBV2; abundance: -; d_gene: -; j_gene: TRBJ1-2; CDR3nt: TGTGCCAGTGCTAAGGATCCAGGGTCGGGCTACACCTTC; CDR3aa: CASAKDPGSGYTF
v_gene: TRBV7-9; abundance: -; d_gene: -; j_gene: TRBJ2-7; CDR3nt: TGTGCCAGCAGCTTCAGGAGGGAGAGCGAGCAGTACTTC; CDR3aa: CASSFRRESEQYF
v_gene: TRBV9; abundance: -; d_gene: TRBD1; j_gene: TRBJ2-3; CDR3nt: TGTGCCAGCAGCCGGGACAGGGCGGCAGATACGCAGTATTTT; CDR3aa: CASSRDRAADTQYF
v_gene: TRBV4-2; abundance: -; d_gene: -; j_gene: TRBJ2-3; CDR3nt: TGTGCCAGCAGCCAAGAAGGTGGGAGTCGGGATACGCAGTATTTT; CDR3aa: CASSQEGGSRDTQYF